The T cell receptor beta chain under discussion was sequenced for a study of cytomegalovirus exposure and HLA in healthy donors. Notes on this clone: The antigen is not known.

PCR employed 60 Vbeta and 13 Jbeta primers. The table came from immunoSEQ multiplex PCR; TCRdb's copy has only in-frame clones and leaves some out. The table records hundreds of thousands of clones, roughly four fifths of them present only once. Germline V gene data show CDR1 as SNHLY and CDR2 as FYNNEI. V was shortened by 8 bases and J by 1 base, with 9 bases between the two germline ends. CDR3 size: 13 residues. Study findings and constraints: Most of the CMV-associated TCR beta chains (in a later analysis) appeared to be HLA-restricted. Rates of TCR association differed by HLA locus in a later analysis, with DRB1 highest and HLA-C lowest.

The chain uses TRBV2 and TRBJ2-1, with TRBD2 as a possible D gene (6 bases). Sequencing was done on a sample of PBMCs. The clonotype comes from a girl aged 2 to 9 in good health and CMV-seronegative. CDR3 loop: CASLLASYNEQFF. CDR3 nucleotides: TGTGCCAGCCTTCTAGCGTCCTACAATGAGCAGTTCTTC.